The 15 T cell receptor beta chains below were found in one sample sequenced in a study of shared clonotypes between healthy human individuals. Measured with immunoSEQ multiplex PCR; TCRdb has only the in-frame clones, and not every one. This sample has about 490,000 clones, with 70% to 80% found just once. Input material: PBMCs. These TCRs come from a woman aged 35 to 49 in good health. Some clones in this sample may be carry-over from other donors' samples.

The J gene is TRBJ2-1, the V gene TRBV7-9; 10 bases are shared with TRBD2. CDR3 length: 16 amino acids. V dropped 3 bases and J dropped 5; count of bases not matched to a gene: 7. Per germline, CDR1 SEHNR and CDR2 FQNEAQ (reference sequence). The CDR3 DNA is TGTGCCAGCAGCTTGTTCCGACTAGCGGGTAACAATGAGCAGTTCTTC. This codes for CASSLFRLAGNNEQFF.

This clone was seen more than once but under ten times. The chain employs TRBV7-9 and TRBJ2-1; 10 bases are a match to TRBD2. The V segment lost 1 base and the J segment 7 bases; nucleotides outside the gene matches: 10. Germline V lookup: CDR1 SEHNR, CDR2 FQNEAQ (reference sequence). This CDR3 has 17 residues. CDR3: CASSLGGSSGSRNEQFF. As DNA, the CDR3 is TGTGCCAGCAGCTTAGGGGGCTCTAGCGGGAGTAGGAATGAGCAGTTCTTC.

The V and J genes are TRBV19 and TRBJ1-5, with 7 bases matching TRBD1. Germline V gene data show CDR1 as LNHDA and CDR2 as SQIVND (reference sequence). The CDR3 is 15 amino acids. V trimming: 2 bases; J trimming: 4 bases; junction bases outside the gene matches: 5. The CDR3 sequence: CASSISETGNQPQHF. The CDR3 DNA reads TGTGCCAGTAGTATAAGTGAGACAGGGAATCAGCCCCAGCATTTT.

A remark on this clone: Other DNA sequences in this specimen translate into the identical CDR3. The chain recombines TRBV2 with TRBJ2-7; D perhaps matches TRBD2 (6 bases). The germline CDR1 and CDR2 sequences are SNHLY and FYNNEI. V was cut by 6 bases and J by 2 bases, with 17 bases left in between. The CDR3 is 15 residues long. DNA for the CDR3: TGTGCCAGCAGCCCATTGGGCGGGGCCCCCTACGAGCAGTACTTC. It yields the protein CASSPLGGAPYEQYF.

The rearrangement uses TRBV7-9 and TRBJ2-7, with D perhaps given as TRBD1 or TRBD2 (6 bases each). Trimming took 1 base from V and 5 from J, leaving 15 bases between them. Germline V CDR1 and CDR2: SEHNR, FQNEAQ (reference sequence). The CDR3 is 15 residues long. The CDR3 protein is CASSLDGGRGHEQYF. In DNA, the CDR3 is TGTGCCAGCAGCTTAGATGGGGGGCGGGGCCACGAGCAGTACTTC.

This chain links TRBV11-2 with TRBJ2-7; D is unclear. Germline loops: CDR1 SGHAT, CDR2 FQNNGV. The CDR3 contains 14 residues. V lost 2 bases and J 2 bases, leaving 10 bases between the germline ends. The CDR3 nucleotides are TGTGCCAGCAGCTTATTTCCTGCGGCCTACGAGCAGTACTTC. Protein sequence: CASSLFPAAYEQYF.

In this sample, this clone turned up a few times. The chain couples TRBV5-1 to TRBJ1-4; possibly TRBD1 for D (5 bases). CDR3 length equals 14 residues. Germline CDR1 is SGHRS and CDR2 is YFSETQ. The V and J ends lost 5 bases and 0 bases respectively, with 8 bases between them. As DNA, the CDR3 is TGCGCCAGCAGTGAAGGGGCAACTAATGAAAAACTGTTTTTT. Encoded protein: CASSEGATNEKLFF.

The rearrangement links TRBV13 to TRBJ2-6, with a weak D call TRBD1 (5 bases). There are 15 residues in the CDR3. Trimming shortened V by 8 bases and J by 0 bases, and 11 bases separated the two germline ends. In germline, CDR1 is PRHDT, CDR2 FYEKMQ (reference sequence). CDR3 in DNA: TGTGCCAGCGGGGCGGAACCCTCTGGGGCCAACGTCCTGACTTTC. Its protein is CASGAEPSGANVLTF.

The chain has TRBV28 and TRBJ1-1; D is unclear. Germline V gene sequence: CDR1 MDHEN, CDR2 SYDVKM. Trimming left V 6 bases short and J 3 bases short, with 14 bases between. The CDR3 sequence is 14 residues long. This CDR3 is CASRGSSFYTEAFF. The CDR3 DNA reads TGTGCCAGCAGGGGGAGTAGTTTTTACACTGAAGCTTTCTTT.

This chain connects TRBV7-9 to TRBJ2-7; D remains ambiguous. CDR3 length: 14 amino acids. Germline CDR1 is SEHNR and CDR2 is FQNEAQ (reference sequence). V was shortened by 6 bases and J by 4 bases, with 16 bases between the two germline ends. The CDR3 region has the DNA TGTGCCAGCAGTCAAGGGTTAGTGGGGTACGAGCAGTACTTC. Protein product: CASSQGLVGYEQYF.

This chain connects TRBV11-2 to TRBJ2-2; the D gene is possibly TRBD1 (6 bases). Germline V gives CDR1 SGHAT, CDR2 FQNNGV. CDR3 size: 19 residues. The V and J ends lost 1 base and 1 base respectively, with 19 bases between them. The CDR3 loop reads CASSLVVWSGTKNTGELFF. The CDR3 coding sequence is TGTGCCAGCAGCTTAGTAGTTTGGTCGGGGACAAAGAACACCGGGGAGCTGTTTTTT.

The chain links TRBV7-7 to TRBJ2-5, with TRBD1 matching over 8 bases. The CDR3 loop spans 13 amino acids. J gave up 5 bases and V 3 bases, and 2 bases lay outside the gene matches. Germline V gives CDR1 SSHAT, CDR2 FNYEAQ (reference sequence). DNA of the CDR3: TGTGCCAGCAGCTTCAGGGGGCAGGAGACCCAGTACTTC. Residues: CASSFRGQETQYF.

The chain couples TRBV19 to TRBJ2-1; D not resolved. The length of the CDR3 is 12 residues. V was pared by 10 bases and J by 3 bases, with 10 bases between. Germline-derived CDR1 and CDR2 are LNHDA and SQIVND (reference sequence). The CDR3 protein is CAMTSHYNEQFF. The CDR3 DNA is TGTGCCATGACGTCCCACTACAATGAGCAGTTCTTC.

The V call is TRBV5-1, the J call TRBJ1-1; D may be TRBD1 (6 bases). Looked up from germline, CDR1 is SGHRS and CDR2 is YFSETQ. This CDR3 spans 14 amino acids. The V gene lost 2 bases and the J gene lost 5 bases, with 13 bases spanning the gap. CDR3 bases: TGCGCCAGCAGCTTCGACAGGACGGCTACTGAAGCTTTCTTT. This gives the protein CASSFDRTATEAFF.

On this clone: Germline is not matched at one junction end, which may reflect a read error. CDR3 residues: CASSRDNPPSGELFF. The CDR3 DNA sequence: TGTGCTAGCAGCCGGGACAACCCTCCAAGCGGGGAGCTGTTTTTT. This chain links TRBV7-7 with TRBJ2-2; tentative D call: TRBD1 (6 bases). CDR3 length: 15 amino acids. The germline CDR1 and CDR2 sequences are SSHAT and FNYEAQ (reference sequence).